In its sample, the clone carrying this T cell receptor beta chain was seen a few times. The data stem from a study of blood T cell repertoires in COVID-19. About the study: T cells, B-cell-depleted T cells, or PBMCs provided the cDNA or gDNA that served as material.

Participant reports of clinical history set cohort assignment. Two negative PCRs, clearance, or symptom resolution had been documented for recovered Cohort 3 donors. The V gene's germline CDR1 is SGDLS and CDR2 YYNGEE. The CDR3 has 14 amino acids. V dropped 0 bases and J dropped 8; count of bases not matched to a gene: 0. The authors' processing: Quantification of nucleated cells was approximated via reference gene primer amplification. Repertoires were generated with immunoSEQ multiplex PCR, while TCRdb's copy carries only in-frame clones and drops some. D and trimming were read from the DNA, whereas the V and J calls and clone size are those reported in that table. The sample holds about 190,000 clones; about 88% are singletons and the top ten take approximately 3%.

This chain links TRBV9 with TRBJ1-6; TRBD1 matches 9 bases. The clonotype originates from a woman under 40 who had recovered from COVID-19. The source material was PBMCs or T cells enriched from blood (not recorded which). In DNA, the CDR3 is TGTGCCAGCAGCGTAGGACAGGGGGATTCACCCCTCCACTTT. This encodes CASSVGQGDSPLHF.